This T cell receptor beta chain was identified during a study of blood T cell repertoires in COVID-19 (TCRdb year 2020). Describing the broader study: Samples covering the acute and convalescent phases of COVID-19 were provided by collaborators in the United States, Italy and Spain. The prospective study material was composed of cDNA or gDNA derived from T cells, B-cell-depleted T cells, or PBMCs. Deeply sampled blood TCRbeta repertoires from subjects exposed to, actively infected with, or recovered from COVID-19 were included in the dataset. The repertoires were made available in a free public database intended to serve as a resource for research on the immune response to SARS-CoV-2. Samples were obtained from the ongoing ImmuneRACE study (first 160 participants) and from about 1,300 subjects provided by 6 global collaborators. A de-identified subject ID, COVID-19 status, age in years and sex were almost always included in the sample metadata. Where HLA class I and class II types were available, the types were taken from metadata supplied by the sample provider, not from assay-based typing. Overall study results and their limits: The amount of clinical and demographic metadata varied by source and participant and was provided uncurated.

Participants in the prospective study were enrolled through a virtual design, were aged roughly 18 to 100 years, and lived in about two dozen United States geographic areas. In the prospective study, cohorts were assigned on the basis of participant-reported clinical history obtained from a screening survey and a study questionnaire. Each participant in the prospective study had whole blood, serum and a nasopharyngeal or oropharyngeal swab collected by mobile phlebotomists. Participants in the prospective study had the option to provide additional blood draws and questionnaires over a 2-month period. Blood samples from the prospective study were shipped frozen or at room temperature prior to DNA extraction. TCRbeta CDR3 regions were amplified from genomic DNA by means of the immunoSEQ Assay, a bias-controlled multiplex PCR. Regarding the original processing steps: The number of nucleated cells in each sample was estimated from the amplification of reference gene primers within the assay. To quantify the absolute abundance of each unique TCRbeta CDR3 rearrangement, sequence reads were collapsed and filtered. For each sample, productive Simpson clonality was calculated as the square root of Simpson's diversity index over productive rearrangements. TCRdb took this table from immuneACCESS and kept in-frame rearrangements with V and J called. Such tables lack part of the clones; where checked against another copy, unresolved V genes explain under half of the gap, and the rest is unexplained. The V and J calls and clone size were taken over from that table, and D and trimming were inferred from the DNA. Present in this sample are 400,000 to 550,000 clones, 70% to 90% of which were seen just once. Jointly, the top ten make up nearly 2% of the sample.

V is pared back by 2 bases and J by 0 bases, with 7 bases lying between the germline termini. In the germline V gene, CDR1 corresponds to SGHVS and CDR2 to FQNEAQ. From its cysteine to its phenylalanine, the CDR3 spans 14 amino acids. Solely the CDR3 DNA is kept, with 42 bases framed from the first base. This clone was counted once. Its recognized antigen is unknown. It has no much larger one-base neighbor in the sample; base qualities were not kept. The sequence came from a woman younger than 35 with acute COVID-19. Sequencing was done on a sample of PBMCs or T cells enriched from blood (not recorded which). The sequence is built from TRBV7-8 and TRBJ1-2; confidence is insufficient to name the D gene. The nucleotides are TGTGCCAGCAGCTTAAGGGAGCCTAACTATGGCTACACCTTC. It specifies CASSLREPNYGYTF.